The present entry profiles one T cell receptor beta chain with its context. Germline V gene sequence: CDR1 MDHEN, CDR2 SYDVKM. The CDR3 is 12 residues long. V was clipped by 11 bases and J by 0 bases, with 10 bases between them. Using unique molecular identifiers, the investigators prepared the TCRbeta library. TCRdb independently ran MiXCR on the PCR reads; one entry per CDR3 protein. The sample carries over 200,000 distinct CDR3 sequences, approximately 10% recorded once. This record comes from a study of T-cell reconstitution after alpha-beta-depleted transplantation in children. The chain employs TRBV28 and TRBJ1-1; tentatively, D is TRBD1 (5 bases). This specimen was PBMCs from the stem cell graft donor, taken from the stem cell graft. The clonotype was recovered from a human donor who donated a stem cell graft to a child with acute lymphoblastic leukemia. CDR3 sequence reads: CAVGGVNTEAFF. The CDR3 nucleotides are TGTGCCGTCGGGGGAGTGAACACTGAAGCTTTCTTT. The variable domain in full, with the rest retrieved from reference TRBV28 and TRBJ1-1, is DVKVTQSSRYLVKRTGEKVFLECVQDMDHENMFWYRQDPGLGLRLIYFSYDVKMKEKGDIPEGYSVSREKKERFSLILESASTNQTSMYLCAVGGVNTEAFFGQGTRLTVV.